Presented here are 27 T cell receptor beta chains from one specimen sequenced in a study of blood T cell repertoires in COVID-19. TCRdb's copy holds only in-frame clones and misses some; the assay was immunoSEQ multiplex PCR. Here the sample spans 210,000 or so clones, just under 90% being singletons. The specimen sequenced was peripheral blood. These receptors were taken from a man aged 25 to 40 with COVID-19, enrolled during active disease.

The V gene is TRBV27, the J gene TRBJ2-7, with D perhaps TRBD2 (5 bases). This CDR3 has 14 amino acids. Germline V CDR1 and CDR2: MNHEY, SMNVEV (reference sequence). The germline V and J ends were trimmed by 2 bases and 7 bases, with 15 bases remaining between them. The CDR3 nucleotides are TGTGCCAGCAGTTTACAAGCGGCTCTTTGGGAGCAGTACTTC. It translates to CASSLQAALWEQYF.

This sequence joins TRBV5-4 and TRBJ1-4, with 8 bases matching TRBD1. After removal of 6 bases from V and 4 bases from J, the junction contained 5 bases not matched to a gene. Germline V gives CDR1 SGHNT, CDR2 YYREEE (reference sequence). The CDR3 consists of 14 residues. CDR3 in DNA: TGTGCCAGCACCCTAGACAGGGGTAATGAAAAACTGTTTTTT. It is translated as CASTLDRGNEKLFF.

The chain uses TRBV7-2 and TRBJ1-1, with a possible D match to TRBD1 (5 bases). Germline CDR1 SGHTA, CDR2 FQGNSA. Trimming removed 5 bases at V and 6 bases at J, with 10 bases between. The length of the CDR3 is 12 residues. The CDR3 reads CASSGGAAEAFF. CDR3 nucleotide sequence: TGTGCCAGCAGCGGAGGGGCAGCTGAAGCTTTCTTT.

The CDR3 bases are TGTGCCAGCACCGGACAACGGGCGGGGGAAAAACTGTTTTTT. Protein: CASTGQRAGEKLFF. This chain joins TRBV7-2 and TRBJ1-4, with D maybe TRBD1 (5 bases). This CDR3 contains 14 residues. Germline V lookup: CDR1 SGHTA, CDR2 FQGNSA. V was shortened by 7 bases and J by 8 bases, with 17 bases between the two germline ends.

The chain joins TRBV5-4 to TRBJ2-7; tentative D call: TRBD2 (5 bases). V lost 4 bases and J 4 bases, leaving 15 bases between the germline ends. Germline V gene lookup returns CDR1 SGHNT and CDR2 YYREEE (reference sequence). The length of the CDR3 is 14 residues. The CDR3 loop reads CASSTQVGEYEQYF. The CDR3 DNA sequence: TGTGCCAGCAGCACCCAAGTCGGGGAATACGAGCAGTACTTC.

The chain employs TRBV4-3 and TRBJ2-3; TRBD2 agrees at 7 bases. Germline assignment: CDR1 LGHNA and CDR2 YSLEER. CDR3 length: 16 residues. J lost 2 bases, V lost 4 bases, and 9 bases had no gene match. CDR3 DNA sequence: TGCGCCAGCAGCCCCTTCTCGGGGGGATTCACAGATACGCAGTATTTT. Amino acids: CASSPFSGGFTDTQYF.

This chain uses TRBV5-4 with TRBJ2-4; D possibly corresponds to TRBD2 (6 bases). The CDR3 covers 17 residues. Germline lookup yields CDR1 SGHNT and CDR2 YYREEE (reference sequence). V lost 5 bases to trimming and J lost 0 bases, with 18 bases between them. The CDR3 DNA reads as TGTGCCAGCAGTTCCCGGGGACTGCGTCTAGCCAAAAACATTCAGTACTTC. It translates to CASSSRGLRLAKNIQYF.

This chain joins TRBV7-9 and TRBJ1-2, with a possible D match to TRBD1 (6 bases). The CDR3 has 13 residues. Trimming removed 5 bases from V and 6 bases from J, with 13 bases in between. The germline CDR1 and CDR2 sequences are SEHNR and FQNEAQ (reference sequence). The CDR3, as DNA: TGTGCCAGCAGCACCTGGACAGCGAATGGCTACACCTTC. Encoded protein: CASSTWTANGYTF.

The chain is built from TRBV5-1 and TRBJ1-1; D not resolved. The CDR3 has 13 amino acids. V lost 0 bases and J lost 6, with 9 bases in between. The germline V gene encodes CDR1 SGHRS and CDR2 YFSETQ. The CDR3 DNA is TGCGCCAGCAGCTTGGCCCCGGACTCTGAAGCTTTCTTT. This encodes CASSLAPDSEAFF.

This clone was counted between two and nine times. The gene calls are TRBV7-3 and TRBJ2-3; 7 bases are shared with TRBD1. The J segment lost 2 bases and the V segment lost 6 bases, leaving 5 bases of the junction unmatched. Germline V gene sequence: CDR1 SGHTA, CDR2 FQGTGA. This CDR3 contains 14 residues. In nucleotides, the CDR3 is TGTGCCAGCAGTCCTACAGGGGACACAGATACGCAGTATTTT. This translates into CASSPTGDTDTQYF. The complete variable domain, with remaining parts taken from reference TRBV7-3 and TRBJ2-3, reads GAGVSQTPSNKVTEKGKYVELRCDPISGHTALYWYRQSLGQGPEFLIYFQGTGAADDSGLPNDRFFAVRPEGSVSTLKIQRTERGDSAVYLCASSPTGDTDTQYFGPGTRLTVL.

The chain has TRBV6-4 and TRBJ2-1; D perhaps matches TRBD2 (5 bases). CDR1 and CDR2 from the germline V gene are MRHNA and SNTAGT. CDR3 length: 13 amino acids. Trimming pared 4 bases from V and 9 bases from J, leaving 13 bases between. This CDR3 is CASSGQEVGEQFF. The DNA for the CDR3 is TGTGCCAGCAGTGGCCAGGAGGTTGGTGAGCAGTTCTTC.

The chain is built from TRBV12-5 and TRBJ1-1; unclear D gene. Trimming stripped 5 bases from V and 0 bases from J, with 7 bases between. CDR3 length: 13 residues. Germline V CDR1 and CDR2: LGHNT, FRNRAP. Written as DNA, the CDR3 is TGTGCTAGTGGTGGGAGAGTGAACACTGAAGCTTTCTTT. Its protein product is CASGGRVNTEAFF.

This chain connects TRBV7-2 to TRBJ1-1; TRBD1 aligns across 7 bases. The CDR3 spans 14 residues. V lost 5 bases to trimming and J lost 1 base; unmatched junction nucleotides: 4. Germline V gene data show CDR1 as SGHTA and CDR2 as FQGNSA. The CDR3 DNA sequence: TGTGCCAGCAGCCCGCGACAGGGGAACACTGAAGCTTTCTTT. As protein: CASSPRQGNTEAFF.

The gene calls are TRBV12-3 or TRBV12-4 and TRBJ1-5; the D gene is possibly TRBD1 (5 bases). This CDR3 is built from 13 residues. V was clipped by 5 bases and J by 6 bases, with 11 bases between them. The CDR3 protein is CASSPGLGQPQHF. In DNA, the CDR3 is TGTGCCAGCAGTCCAGGGTTGGGTCAGCCCCAGCATTTT.

This chain joins TRBV6-5 and TRBJ2-1; no clear D gene. V lost 5 bases and J 0 bases, leaving 5 bases between the germline ends. The CDR3 is 13 amino acids. Germline CDR1 is MNHEY and CDR2 is SVGAGI. The chain's CDR3 is CASSRLSYNEQFF. Here the CDR3 DNA reads TGTGCCAGCAGTCGACTCTCCTACAATGAGCAGTTCTTC.

This chain uses TRBV7-8 with TRBJ2-7, with TRBD2 matching 8 bases. The V segment lost 0 bases and the J segment 4 bases; nucleotides outside the gene matches: 8. This CDR3 is 16 amino acids long. Germline CDR1 is SGHVS and CDR2 is FQNEAQ. CDR3 amino acids: CASSLALLAGGYEQYF. DNA of the CDR3: TGTGCCAGCAGCTTAGCGCTCCTAGCGGGTGGTTACGAGCAGTACTTC.

This clone came up once. V gene TRBV29-1 combines with J gene TRBJ2-3; no clear D gene. Between the trimmed V and J ends, which lost 7 bases and 2 bases, there was a span of 10 bases. This CDR3 spans 12 amino acids. CDR1 SQVTM and CDR2 ANQGSEA come from the germline V gene. In nucleotides, the CDR3 is TGCAGCGGGTCAGCGTTCACAGATACGCAGTATTTT. This encodes CSGSAFTDTQYF.

This clone was counted ten times or more. The V call is TRBV12-3 or TRBV12-4, the J call TRBJ1-1, with TRBD1 as a possible D gene (6 bases). V lost 6 bases to trimming and J lost 6 bases, with 14 bases between them. This CDR3 is built from 13 residues. The CDR3 reads CASRIQGSPEAFF. CDR3 DNA sequence: TGTGCCAGCAGAATACAGGGTTCCCCTGAAGCTTTCTTT.

CDR3 nucleotides: TGTGCCACCAGCAGCAGGGGAAAAACCGGGGAGCTGTTTTTT. Its protein is CATSSRGKTGELFF. V usage is TRBV15 and J usage is TRBJ2-2, with a tentative D call TRBD1 (6 bases). The germline V gene has CDR1 LNHNV and CDR2 YYDKDF (reference sequence). This CDR3 has 14 amino acids. The V end was cut by 3 bases, the J end by 5 bases, with 10 bases between.

The rearrangement joins TRBV29-1 to TRBJ1-5; TRBD1 agrees at 8 bases. Germline CDR1 reads SQVTM; CDR2 reads ANQGSEA. CDR3 length equals 13 residues. V gave up 7 bases and J gave up 6 bases; unmatched junction bases: 8. This CDR3 reads CSAARGQGQPQHF. CDR3 bases: TGCAGCGCCGCCAGGGGGCAAGGTCAGCCCCAGCATTTT. The whole variable domain, remainder taken from reference TRBV29-1 and TRBJ1-5, is SAVISQKPSRDICQRGTSLTIQCQVDSQVTMMFWYRQQPGQSLTLIATANQGSEATYESGFVIDKFPISRPNLTFSTLTVSNMSPEDSSIYLCSAARGQGQPQHFGDGTRLSIL.

V and J are TRBV11-3 and TRBJ2-7; 7 bases are shared with TRBD2. Germline CDR1 SGHNT, CDR2 YENEEA. Germline trimming cut 5 bases from V and 0 bases from J; bases unmatched to any gene: 10. The CDR3 runs to 16 residues. In DNA, the CDR3 is TGTGCCAGCAGCCCGGGGGGTCAGAAACCCTCCTACGAGCAGTACTTC. Translating gives CASSPGGQKPSYEQYF.

The V call is TRBV5-1, the J call TRBJ2-5; 12 nucleotides match TRBD2. Looked up from germline, CDR1 is SGHRS and CDR2 is YFSETQ. The CDR3 has 16 amino acids. J gave up 2 bases and V 0 bases, and 2 bases lay outside the gene matches. The CDR3 nucleotides read TGCGCCAGCAGCTTGGGGACTAGCGGGACTCAAGAGACCCAGTACTTC. Amino acids: CASSLGTSGTQETQYF. Using reference TRBV5-1 and TRBJ2-5 for the parts outside the CDR3, the full variable domain is KAGVTQTPRYLIKTRGQQVTLSCSPISGHRSVSWYQQTPGQGLQFLFEYFSETQRNKGNFPGRFSGRQFSNSRSEMNVSTLELGDSALYLCASSLGTSGTQETQYFGPGTRLLVL.

This chain joins TRBV30 and TRBJ1-1; TRBD1 might be the D (5 bases). The V gene's germline CDR1 is GTSNPN and CDR2 SVGIG (reference sequence). V was shortened by 2 bases and J by 12 bases, with 25 bases between the two germline ends. This CDR3 has 15 residues. The CDR3 spells CAWSPVGQGGERSFF. DNA of the CDR3: TGTGCCTGGAGTCCCGTCGGGCAGGGCGGGGAGAGGTCTTTCTTT.

This chain uses TRBV19 with TRBJ1-6; TRBD1 is a possible D gene (5 bases). CDR1 is LNHDA, CDR2 SQIVND, per germline (reference sequence). Trimming stripped 6 bases from V and 0 bases from J, with 33 bases between. CDR3 length equals 23 residues. CDR3 nucleotides: TGTGCCAGTAGCTATAGGTCGGAGGGGAATTGGAATCCTTTCAGCTCCTATAATTCACCCCTCCACTTT. As protein: CASSYRSEGNWNPFSSYNSPLHF.

The gene calls are TRBV28 and TRBJ1-4; 8 nucleotides align to TRBD1. V trimming: 5 bases; J trimming: 9 bases; junction bases outside the gene matches: 11. CDR1 and CDR2 (germline): MDHEN, SYDVKM. The CDR3 runs to 15 residues. CDR3 bases: TGTGCCAGCAGTATTCCTGGACAGGGAGGTAAAAAACTGTTTTTT. It is translated as CASSIPGQGGKKLFF.

The rearrangement uses TRBV29-1 and TRBJ2-2; 7 nucleotides match TRBD1. The V and J ends lost 6 bases and 10 bases, in that order; junction bases with no gene match: 8. Per the germline V gene, CDR1 is SQVTM and CDR2 is ANQGSEA. The CDR3 is made up of 12 amino acids. The CDR3 region has the DNA TGCAGCGTCGTCCGACAGGGTGAGGAGCTGTTTTTT. This codes for CSVVRQGEELFF.

V gene TRBV4-2 combines with J gene TRBJ2-2; a weak D match, TRBD2 (6 bases). Germline values: CDR1 LGHNA, CDR2 YNFKEQ. The CDR3 is made up of 15 amino acids. Trimming shortened V by 0 bases and J by 6 bases, and 11 bases separated the two germline ends. CDR3 nucleotide sequence: TGTGCCAGCAGCCAAGATTGGGGGGTCGCCGGGGAGCTGTTTTTT. It encodes CASSQDWGVAGELFF.